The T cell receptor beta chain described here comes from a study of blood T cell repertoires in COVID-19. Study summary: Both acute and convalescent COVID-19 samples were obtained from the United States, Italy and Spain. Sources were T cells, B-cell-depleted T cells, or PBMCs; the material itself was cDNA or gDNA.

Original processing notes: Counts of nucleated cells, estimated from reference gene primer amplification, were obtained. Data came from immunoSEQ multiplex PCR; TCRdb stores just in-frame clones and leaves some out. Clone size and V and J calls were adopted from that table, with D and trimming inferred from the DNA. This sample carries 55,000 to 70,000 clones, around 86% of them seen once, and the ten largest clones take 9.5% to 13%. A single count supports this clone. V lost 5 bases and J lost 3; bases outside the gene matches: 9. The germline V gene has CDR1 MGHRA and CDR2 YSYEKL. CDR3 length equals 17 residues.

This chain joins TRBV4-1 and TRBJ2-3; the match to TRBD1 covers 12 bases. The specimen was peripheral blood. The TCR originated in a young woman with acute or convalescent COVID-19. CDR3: CASSKTGTGGLTDTQYF. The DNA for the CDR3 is TGCGCCAGCAGCAAAACCGGGACAGGGGGCTTAACAGATACGCAGTATTTT.